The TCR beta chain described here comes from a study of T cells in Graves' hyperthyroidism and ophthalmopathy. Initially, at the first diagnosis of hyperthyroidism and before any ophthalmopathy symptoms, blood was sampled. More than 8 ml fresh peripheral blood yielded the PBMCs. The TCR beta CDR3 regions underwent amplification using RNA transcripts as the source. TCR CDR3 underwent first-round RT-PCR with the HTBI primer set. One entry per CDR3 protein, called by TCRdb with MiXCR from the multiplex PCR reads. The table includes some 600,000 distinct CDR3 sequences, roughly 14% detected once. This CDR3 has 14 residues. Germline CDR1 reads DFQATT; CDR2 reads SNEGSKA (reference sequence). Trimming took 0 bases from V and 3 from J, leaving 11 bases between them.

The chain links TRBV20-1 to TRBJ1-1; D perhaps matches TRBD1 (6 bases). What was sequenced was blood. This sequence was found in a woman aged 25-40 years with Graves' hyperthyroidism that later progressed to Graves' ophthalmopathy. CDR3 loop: CSARDRAGDTEAFF. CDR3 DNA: TGCAGTGCTAGAGATCGGGCAGGGGACACTGAAGCTTTCTTT.